This passage covers 10 T cell receptor beta chains from one sample sequenced in a study of post-analysis software for immune sequencing data. Findings and limits, study-wide: TRBV5-6, TRBV5-1 and TRBV20-1 were among a few TRBV segments more frequent in patients than controls.

Each TCR beta cDNA library carried unique molecular identifiers. TCRdb called the PCR reads again in MiXCR, with one record for every CDR3 protein. The profile shows approximately 770,000 distinct CDR3 sequences, 40% to 55% of them singletons. Their target antigens are unknown. Specimen: blood. These receptors originate from a girl aged 10 to 17 with multiple sclerosis.

This chain joins TRBV29-1 and TRBJ1-4; 9 bases match TRBD1. Trimming removed 5 bases from V and 0 bases from J; junction bases left unmatched: 4. The CDR3 runs to 15 residues. The germline V gene has CDR1 SQVTM and CDR2 ANQGSEA. Here the CDR3 DNA reads TGCAGCGTTCCGGGACAGGGATCAACTAATGAAAAACTGTTTTTT. It translates to CSVPGQGSTNEKLFF. Full variable domain (rest looked up from reference TRBV29-1 and TRBJ1-4): SAVISQKPSRDICQRGTSLTIQCQVDSQVTMMFWYRQQPGQSLTLIATANQGSEATYESGFVIDKFPISRPNLTFSTLTVSNMSPEDSSIYLCSVPGQGSTNEKLFFGSGTQLSVL.

The rearrangement joins TRBV15 to TRBJ2-1; 10 bases are a match to TRBD2. With 0 bases clipped from V and 13 bases from J, the junction kept 9 bases outside the gene matches. The V gene's germline CDR1 is LNHNV and CDR2 YYDKDF (reference sequence). The CDR3 extends over 15 amino acids. The CDR3 DNA reads as TGTGCCACCAGCAGAGAATTGTCGCTAGCGGGAGATCAGTTCTTC. Translation gives CATSRELSLAGDQFF. Supplemented by reference TRBV15 and TRBJ2-1, the full variable domain reads DAMVIQNPRYQVTQFGKPVTLSCSQTLNHNVMYWYQQKSSQAPKLLFHYYDKDFNNEADTPDNFQSRRPNTSFCFLDIRSPGLGDTAMYLCATSRELSLAGDQFFGPGTRLTVL.

This clonotype was counted between two and nine times. The CDR3 DNA reads TGCGCCAGCAGCCAAGGGGGACTAGCGGGAGGCGGTGAGCAGTTCTTC. Encoded protein: CASSQGGLAGGGEQFF. The chain has TRBV4-1 and TRBJ2-1; 15 bases fit TRBD2. The CDR3 length is 16 residues. The V gene's germline CDR1 is MGHRA and CDR2 YSYEKL. After removal of 1 base from V and 9 bases from J, the junction contained 4 bases not matched to a gene.

There are a few counts of this clonotype. The J gene is TRBJ2-6, the V gene TRBV24-1; a weak D match, TRBD1 (5 bases). This CDR3 comprises 15 residues. Deletions cut 7 bases from V and 4 bases from J, with 13 bases between. CDR1 and CDR2 from the germline V gene are KGHDR and SFDVKD. The CDR3 protein is CATSPGAQGANVLTF. The DNA of the CDR3 is TGTGCCACCAGCCCTGGGGCTCAGGGGGCCAACGTCCTGACTTTC.

The V call is TRBV29-1, the J call TRBJ2-7; 8 bases agree with TRBD1. The CDR3 is made up of 13 amino acids. V shed 4 bases and J 4 bases; nucleotides not matched to a gene: 6. The germline V gene has CDR1 SQVTM and CDR2 ANQGSEA. In DNA, the CDR3 is TGCAGCGTTGGGACAGGGATGAATTACGAGCAGTACTTC. Encoded protein: CSVGTGMNYEQYF.

This sequence joins TRBV20-1 and TRBJ1-2; 9 bases agree with TRBD1. From germline, CDR1 is DFQATT and CDR2 SNEGSKA (reference sequence). V was clipped by 6 bases and J by 5 bases; unmatched bases: 16. The CDR3 is made up of 16 amino acids. The DNA of the CDR3 is TGCAGTGCCCCGCACGTTTCAACCGACAGGGGGTATGGCTACACCTTC. Translating gives CSAPHVSTDRGYGYTF.

This chain joins TRBV7-2 and TRBJ2-6; D is perhaps TRBD1 (5 bases). Germline CDR1 is SGHTA and CDR2 is FQGNSA. The V end was cut by 4 bases, the J end by 4 bases, with 14 bases between. The CDR3 loop spans 16 amino acids. CDR3 sequence: CASSSTRVPGANVLTF. The CDR3 coding sequence is TGTGCCAGCAGCTCCACCAGGGTACCCGGGGCCAACGTCCTGACTTTC.

This chain uses TRBV20-1 with TRBJ2-7; TRBD1 might be the D (5 bases). The ends were cut back, 6 bases at V and 3 bases at J, with 9 bases in the middle. Germline V lookup: CDR1 DFQATT, CDR2 SNEGSKA (reference sequence). The CDR3 totals 11 residues. CDR3 nucleotides: TGCAGTGCAAAGGGGCTCTACGAGCAGTACTTC. Amino acids: CSAKGLYEQYF.

The CDR3 is CAISETLEGQGYGTDTQYF. CDR3 coding DNA: TGTGCCATCAGTGAGACCCTTGAGGGACAGGGCTATGGCACAGATACGCAGTATTTT. The chain uses TRBV10-3 and TRBJ2-3, with 9 bases identical to TRBD1. The germline CDR1 and CDR2 sequences are ENHRY and SYGVKD. The CDR3 is made up of 19 amino acids. J lost 1 base, V lost 2 bases, and 13 bases had no gene match.

This chain uses TRBV5-1 with TRBJ2-3; the match to TRBD2 covers 13 bases. The CDR3 consists of 18 residues. The J segment lost 8 bases and the V segment lost 4 bases, leaving 16 bases of the junction unmatched. The germline V gene has CDR1 SGHRS and CDR2 YFSETQ. The CDR3: CASSAGMTGTSGKGTQYF. The CDR3 DNA reads as TGCGCCAGCAGCGCCGGGATGACCGGGACTAGCGGGAAGGGTACGCAGTATTTT.